Below are 15 T cell receptor beta chains sequenced from a single sample in a study of shared clonotypes between healthy human individuals. Produced via immunoSEQ multiplex PCR; TCRdb's table is partial and in-frame only. The data hold roughly 96,000 clones, with roughly 50% observed a single time. Specimen: PBMCs. These receptors originate from a woman between 35 and 50 years old in good health. Some clones in this sample may be carry-over from other donors' samples.

This clone was counted only a few times. The rearrangement links TRBV7-9 to TRBJ1-5, with 7 positions matching TRBD1. Germline CDR1 SEHNR, CDR2 FQNEAQ (reference sequence). The CDR3 spans 12 residues. The J segment lost 11 bases and the V segment lost 5 bases, leaving 6 bases of the junction unmatched. CDR3 protein: CASSTDRTAQHF. CDR3 nucleotide sequence: TGTGCCAGCAGCACGGACAGGACGGCCCAGCATTTT.

This chain links TRBV7-9 with TRBJ2-2; 11 positions agree with TRBD2. V dropped 8 bases and J dropped 6; count of bases not matched to a gene: 8. The V gene's germline CDR1 is SEHNR and CDR2 FQNEAQ (reference sequence). CDR3 length: 15 residues. The CDR3 nucleotides read TGTGCCAGCCCCCTCGTAGCGGGAGGGCCCGGGGAGCTGTTTTTT. It codes for CASPLVAGGPGELFF.

The sample holds a few counts of this clone. This chain joins TRBV27 and TRBJ2-5; 7 bases align to TRBD2. This CDR3 is 13 amino acids long. Germline trimming cut 6 bases from V and 4 bases from J; bases unmatched to any gene: 5. Germline CDR1 MNHEY, CDR2 SMNVEV (reference sequence). CDR3: CASRGGWLETQYF. CDR3 bases: TGTGCCAGCAGGGGAGGGTGGTTAGAGACCCAGTACTTC.

Concerning this clone: Here the CDR3 omits its conserved ending phenylalanine or tryptophan, so a read error is the likely source. Because the CDR3's place on the DNA is in doubt, the DNA is left out and the CDR3 is given as listed by TCRdb. The chain combines TRBV30 with TRBJ1-2; TRBD1, as called in the table, went unchecked against the DNA. CDR1 is GTSNPN and CDR2 is SVGIG in the germline V gene (reference sequence). The CDR3 adds up to 13 amino acids, both ends counted. The CDR3: CAWSADRVKGYAL.

The J gene is TRBJ1-4, the V gene TRBV5-1, with 8 bases fitting TRBD1. With V trimmed by 4 bases and J by 6 bases, 23 bases remained unmatched. This CDR3 spans 20 amino acids. Germline V gene data show CDR1 as SGHRS and CDR2 as YFSETQ. This CDR3 is CASSQSPRGQGSWRDEKLFF. Here the CDR3 DNA reads TGCGCCAGCAGCCAGTCTCCGCGCGGACAGGGTTCCTGGAGGGATGAAAAACTGTTTTTT.

This clone was counted a few times. The V and J genes are TRBV2 and TRBJ2-5; D gene ambiguous. Trimming left V 2 bases short and J 1 base short, with 11 bases between. The CDR3 sequence is 15 residues long. Germline V gene sequence: CDR1 SNHLY, CDR2 FYNNEI. This CDR3 is CASSELRAIQETQYF. CDR3 coding DNA: TGTGCCAGCAGTGAATTACGGGCTATCCAAGAGACCCAGTACTTC.

This clone has more than one count but fewer than ten. The genes are TRBV7-8 and TRBJ1-5, with TRBD1 matching over 7 bases. Trimming took 1 base from V and 5 from J; bases not matched to a gene: 11. CDR1 is SGHVS and CDR2 is FQNEAQ in the germline V gene. This CDR3 is 17 amino acids long. The CDR3 bases are TGTGCCAGCAGCTTAGGGACAGGCGGCAGATTTGATCAGCCCCAGCATTTT. Its protein product is CASSLGTGGRFDQPQHF.

A few counts support this clone. The rearrangement joins TRBV27 to TRBJ1-5; D not resolved. The CDR3 loop spans 11 amino acids. Germline V gives CDR1 MNHEY, CDR2 SMNVEV (reference sequence). Trimming pared 8 bases from V and 4 bases from J, leaving 6 bases between. CDR3 sequence: CASGMNQPQHF. The CDR3 bases are TGTGCCAGCGGCATGAATCAGCCCCAGCATTTT.

The chain joins TRBV11-3 to TRBJ2-7; 9 nucleotides align to TRBD1. V trimming: 5 bases; J trimming: 6 bases; junction bases outside the gene matches: 8. Looked up from germline, CDR1 is SGHNT and CDR2 is YENEEA. This CDR3 region has 14 residues. The CDR3 region has the DNA TGTGCCAGCAGCCCCAGACAGGGGGAGGGCGAGCAGTACTTC. Residues: CASSPRQGEGEQYF.

The gene calls are TRBV11-1 and TRBJ2-1; 7 positions agree with TRBD2. Germline lookup yields CDR1 SGHAT and CDR2 FQDESV (reference sequence). This CDR3 is built from 17 residues. V dropped 5 bases and J dropped 4; count of bases not matched to a gene: 14. The CDR3 region is CASSEGVIAGHYNEQFF. The CDR3 DNA is TGTGCCAGCAGCGAAGGCGTCATAGCGGGTCATTACAATGAGCAGTTCTTC.

The V and J genes are TRBV15 and TRBJ2-1; possible D gene TRBD2, 7 bases. The CDR3 consists of 14 residues. Trimming left V 5 bases short and J 12 bases short, with 20 bases between. Germline CDR1 is LNHNV and CDR2 is YYDKDF (reference sequence). The CDR3 reads CATSPLSRGAGQFF. CDR3 DNA sequence: TGTGCCACCAGCCCTCTTTCCCGGGGGGCTGGGCAGTTCTTC.

This clone was detected only a few times. The chain joins TRBV30 to TRBJ1-4; TRBD1 agrees at 12 bases. Germline V gene sequence: CDR1 GTSNPN, CDR2 SVGIG (reference sequence). Trimming took 4 bases from V and 8 from J; bases not matched to a gene: 5. The CDR3 extends over 14 amino acids. The CDR3 spells CAWNSGTGGEKLFF. CDR3 DNA sequence: TGTGCCTGGAATTCCGGGACAGGGGGCGAAAAACTGTTTTTT.

This clone came up many times. This sequence joins TRBV29-1 and TRBJ2-2; D may be TRBD2 (6 bases). CDR1 and CDR2 (germline): SQVTM, ANQGSEA. This CDR3 region has 13 residues. Trimming stripped 5 bases from V and 6 bases from J, with 13 bases between. CDR3 bases: TGCAGCGTTTGGGGCGGGACCCCCGGGGAGCTGTTTTTT. This encodes CSVWGGTPGELFF.

The J gene is TRBJ1-5, the V gene TRBV2; tentative D call: TRBD1 (5 bases). The CDR3 consists of 15 residues. Germline CDR1 and CDR2: SNHLY and FYNNEI. The V gene lost 3 bases and the J gene lost 3 bases, with 12 bases spanning the gap. Here the CDR3 DNA reads TGTGCCAGCAGTGAGGCGACAGTTCCCAATCAGCCCCAGCATTTT. Residues: CASSEATVPNQPQHF.

The rearrangement joins TRBV5-3 to TRBJ2-3; D is ambiguous. TRBV5-3 has ORF status, its function being uncertain. With 3 bases removed from V and 0 bases from J, the gap between germline ends came to 11 bases. The CDR3 runs to 15 residues. CDR3 region: CARSSGRASTDTQYF. The CDR3 bases are TGTGCCAGAAGCTCCGGCCGAGCAAGCACAGATACGCAGTATTTT.